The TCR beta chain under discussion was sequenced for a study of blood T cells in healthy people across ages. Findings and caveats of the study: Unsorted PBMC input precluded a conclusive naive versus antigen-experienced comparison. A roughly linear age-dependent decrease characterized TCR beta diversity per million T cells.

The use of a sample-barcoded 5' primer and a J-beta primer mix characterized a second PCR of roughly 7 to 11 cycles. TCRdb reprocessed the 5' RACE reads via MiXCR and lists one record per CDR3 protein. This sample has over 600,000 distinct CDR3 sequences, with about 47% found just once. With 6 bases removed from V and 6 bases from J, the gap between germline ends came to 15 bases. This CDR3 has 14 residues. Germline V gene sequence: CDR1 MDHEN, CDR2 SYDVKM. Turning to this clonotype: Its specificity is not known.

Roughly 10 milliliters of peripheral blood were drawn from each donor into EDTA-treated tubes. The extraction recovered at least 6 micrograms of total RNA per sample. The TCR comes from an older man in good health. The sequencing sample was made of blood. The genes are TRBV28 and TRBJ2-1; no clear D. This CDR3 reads CASSSSGNPNEQFF. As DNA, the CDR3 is TGTGCCAGCAGCTCTTCTGGCAACCCCAATGAGCAGTTCTTC.